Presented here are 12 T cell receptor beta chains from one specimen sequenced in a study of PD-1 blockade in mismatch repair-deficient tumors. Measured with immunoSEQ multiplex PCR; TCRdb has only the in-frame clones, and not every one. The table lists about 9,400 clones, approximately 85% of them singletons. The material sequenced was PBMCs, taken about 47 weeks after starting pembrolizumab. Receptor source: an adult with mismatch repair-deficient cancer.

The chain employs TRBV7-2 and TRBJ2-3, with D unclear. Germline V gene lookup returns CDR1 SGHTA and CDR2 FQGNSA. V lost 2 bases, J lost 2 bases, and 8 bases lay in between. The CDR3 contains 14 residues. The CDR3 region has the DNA TGTGCCAGCAGCTTACAAGAGTCCACAGATACGCAGTATTTT. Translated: CASSLQESTDTQYF.

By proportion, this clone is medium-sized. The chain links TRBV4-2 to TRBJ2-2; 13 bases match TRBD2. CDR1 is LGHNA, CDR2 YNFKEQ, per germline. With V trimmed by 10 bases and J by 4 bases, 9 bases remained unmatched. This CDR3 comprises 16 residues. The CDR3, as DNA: TGTGCCATCAAACTAGCGGGAGGGCCGTCCACCGGGGAGCTGTTTTTT. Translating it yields CAIKLAGGPSTGELFF.

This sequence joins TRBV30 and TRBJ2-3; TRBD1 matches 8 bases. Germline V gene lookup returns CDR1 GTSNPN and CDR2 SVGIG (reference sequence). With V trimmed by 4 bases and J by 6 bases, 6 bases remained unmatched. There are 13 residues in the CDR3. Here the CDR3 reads CAWNTGGSDTQYF. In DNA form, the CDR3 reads TGTGCCTGGAACACAGGGGGTAGTGATACGCAGTATTTT.

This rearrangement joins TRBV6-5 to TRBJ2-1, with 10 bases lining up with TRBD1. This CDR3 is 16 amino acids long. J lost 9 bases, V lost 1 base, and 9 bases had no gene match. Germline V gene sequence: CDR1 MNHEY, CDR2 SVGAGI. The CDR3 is CASSYWGPGQGIEQFF. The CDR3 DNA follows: TGTGCCAGCAGTTACTGGGGTCCGGGACAGGGGATTGAGCAGTTCTTC.

CDR3 DNA sequence: TGTGCCAGTACAGACACCAGCTCTGGAAACACCATATATTTT. Its protein is CASTDTSSGNTIYF. The J gene is TRBJ1-3, the V gene TRBV19; D not resolved. This CDR3 has 14 amino acids. Germline V gives CDR1 LNHDA, CDR2 SQIVND (reference sequence). V was cut by 7 bases and J by 0 bases, with 10 bases left in between.

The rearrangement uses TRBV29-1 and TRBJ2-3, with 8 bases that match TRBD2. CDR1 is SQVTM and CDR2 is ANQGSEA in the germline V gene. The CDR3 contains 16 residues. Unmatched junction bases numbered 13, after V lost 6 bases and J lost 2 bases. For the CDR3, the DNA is TGCAGCGTCCGGGGGGGAGCGGGCCTCTTCACAGATACGCAGTATTTT. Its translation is CSVRGGAGLFTDTQYF.

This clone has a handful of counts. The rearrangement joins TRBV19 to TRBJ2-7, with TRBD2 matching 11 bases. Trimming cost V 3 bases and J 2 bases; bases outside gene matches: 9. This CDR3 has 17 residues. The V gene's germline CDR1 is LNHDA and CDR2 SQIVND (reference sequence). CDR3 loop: CASSMGRTSGLTYEQYF. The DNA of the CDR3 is TGTGCCAGTAGTATGGGCCGGACTAGCGGGCTCACCTACGAGCAGTACTTC.

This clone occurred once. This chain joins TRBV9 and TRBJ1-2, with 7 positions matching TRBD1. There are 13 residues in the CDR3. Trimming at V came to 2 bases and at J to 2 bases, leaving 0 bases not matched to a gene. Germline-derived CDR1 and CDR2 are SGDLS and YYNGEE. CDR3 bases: TGTGCCAGCAGCGTGGACAGGAACTATGGCTACACCTTC. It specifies CASSVDRNYGYTF.

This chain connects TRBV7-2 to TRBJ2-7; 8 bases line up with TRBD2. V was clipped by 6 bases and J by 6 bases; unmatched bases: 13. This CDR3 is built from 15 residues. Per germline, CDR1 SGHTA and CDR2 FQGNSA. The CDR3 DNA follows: TGTGCCAGCAGTGTATGGGGTAGCGGGAAGGGCGAGCAGTACTTC. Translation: CASSVWGSGKGEQYF.

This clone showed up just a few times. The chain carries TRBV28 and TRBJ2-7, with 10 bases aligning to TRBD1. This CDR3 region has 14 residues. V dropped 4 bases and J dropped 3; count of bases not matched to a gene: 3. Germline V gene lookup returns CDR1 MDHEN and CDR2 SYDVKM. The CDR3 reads CASSSRDRGYEQYF. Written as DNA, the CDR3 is TGTGCCAGCAGTTCCCGGGACAGGGGCTACGAGCAGTACTTC.

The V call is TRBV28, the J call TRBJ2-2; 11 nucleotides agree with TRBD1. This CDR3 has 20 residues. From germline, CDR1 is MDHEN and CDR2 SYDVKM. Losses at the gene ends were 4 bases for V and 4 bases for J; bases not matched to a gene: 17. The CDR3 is CASSSRTGGVFFSSTGELFF. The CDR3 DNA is TGTGCCAGCAGTTCCAGGACAGGGGGCGTTTTTTTTTCGTCCACCGGGGAGCTGTTTTTT.

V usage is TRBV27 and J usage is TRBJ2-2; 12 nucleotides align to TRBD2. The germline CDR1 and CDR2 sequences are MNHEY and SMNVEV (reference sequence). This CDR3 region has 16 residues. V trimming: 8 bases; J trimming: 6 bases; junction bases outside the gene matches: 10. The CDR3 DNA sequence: TGTGCCAGCCATCAGCGGCTAGCGGGAGGGGCCGGGGAGCTGTTTTTT. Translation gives CASHQRLAGGAGELFF.